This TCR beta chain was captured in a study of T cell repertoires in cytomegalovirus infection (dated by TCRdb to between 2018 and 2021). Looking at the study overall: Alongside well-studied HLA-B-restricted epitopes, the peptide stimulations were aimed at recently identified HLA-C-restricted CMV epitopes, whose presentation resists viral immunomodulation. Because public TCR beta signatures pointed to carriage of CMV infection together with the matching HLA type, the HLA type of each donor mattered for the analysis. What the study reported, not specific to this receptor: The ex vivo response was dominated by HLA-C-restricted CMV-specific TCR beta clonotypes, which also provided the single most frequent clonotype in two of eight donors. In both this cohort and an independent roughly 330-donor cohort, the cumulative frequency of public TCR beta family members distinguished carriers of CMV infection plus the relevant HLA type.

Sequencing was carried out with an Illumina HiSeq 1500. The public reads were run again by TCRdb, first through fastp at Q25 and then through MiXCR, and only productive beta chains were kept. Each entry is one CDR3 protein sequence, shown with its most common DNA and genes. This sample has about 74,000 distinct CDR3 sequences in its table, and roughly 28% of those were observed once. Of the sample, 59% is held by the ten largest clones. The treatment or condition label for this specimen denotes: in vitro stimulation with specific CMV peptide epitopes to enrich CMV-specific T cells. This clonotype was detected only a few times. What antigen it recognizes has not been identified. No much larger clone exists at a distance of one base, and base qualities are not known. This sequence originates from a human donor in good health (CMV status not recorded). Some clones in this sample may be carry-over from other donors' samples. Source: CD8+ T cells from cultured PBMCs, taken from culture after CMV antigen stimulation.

The bases read TGTGCCCAAAGAGATTTGGGCGCGAATGAGCAGTTCTTC. Protein translation: CAQRDLGANEQFF. The rearrangement joined TRBV2 to TRBJ2-1; a confident D gene designation cannot be given. Cut back by 11 bases and 7 bases, the V and J ends lie 18 bases apart. The CDR3 numbers 13 residues from cysteine through phenylalanine. Just the 39-base CDR3 DNA is kept, in frame starting at base 1. CDR1 SNHLY and CDR2 FYNNEI were looked up in the germline V gene.